This T cell receptor beta chain stems from a study of cytomegalovirus exposure and HLA in healthy donors. General study findings and limits: It was reportedly the case that the classifier diagnosed cytomegalovirus status with high specificity and sensitivity.

Worth noting for this clone: What it binds is not known.

J lost 1 base, V lost 4 bases, and 16 bases had no gene match. The V gene's germline CDR1 is SGHRS and CDR2 YFSETQ. CDR3 length: 20 amino acids. The PCR employed 60 Vbeta primers together with 13 Jbeta primers. Assay: immunoSEQ multiplex PCR; the TCRdb copy retains only in-frame clones and omits some. The sample includes about 160,000 clones, around 80% of them seen just once. This chain links TRBV5-1 with TRBJ2-3, with TRBD2 identical over 12 bases. This TCR was recovered from a man aged 50 to 59 in good health and CMV-seropositive. Sequenced sample: PBMCs. CDR3 sequence (DNA): TGCGCCAGCAGCCCACTGGGTCTAGCGGGAGGGCCGGGGGGCACAGATACGCAGTATTTT. It yields the protein CASSPLGLAGGPGGTDTQYF.